A single sample gave rise to the 12 T cell receptor beta chains below, sequenced in a study of molecular identifiers for immune sequencing clone quantification (dated by TCRdb to between 2017 and 2018). Library preparation employed PCR. TCRdb records Illumina HiSeq 4000 as the sequencer. TCRdb itself trimmed the public reads at Q25 with fastp, ran MiXCR and retained productive beta chains. Rows are unified per CDR3 protein, each entry keeping the most common DNA and genes. The sample profile shows just under 650,000 distinct CDR3 sequences; about 20% of them were found once. The biggest ten clones account for about 0.9% of the sample. Sample: naive CD8+ T cells from blood, with Jurkat cell RNA spiked in. Read against the paper, the sample's cell subset or site label means: FACS-sorted CD8+CD4-CCR7+CD45RA+ naive T cells. These receptors were taken from a human donor in good health. Some libraries in this study had Jurkat cell RNA spiked in.

Notes on this clonotype: A much larger clone differs by one base, so this may be a read error. The V and J genes are TRBV7-6 and TRBJ2-6; no clear D. CDR1 SGHVS and CDR2 FNYEAQ come from the germline V gene. The length of the CDR3 is 17 residues. V gave up 4 bases and J gave up 3 bases, with 16 bases separating them. DNA of the CDR3: TGTGCCAGCAGCTACAACAAGGGCCCTCTTGGGGCCAACGTCCTGACTTTC. Its translation: CASSYNKGPLGANVLTF.

Comments on this clonotype: This may arise from a read error, as a much more abundant clone is one base away. Because it lacks the conserved phenylalanine or tryptophan at the end, this CDR3 is likely a read error. The chain links TRBV5-1 to TRBJ2-7; D is uncertain. Trimming removed 5 bases at V and 6 bases at J, with 21 bases between. Germline V gene sequence: CDR1 SGHRS, CDR2 YFSETQ. The CDR3 has 15 residues. The CDR3 coding sequence is TGCGCCAGCAGTTCAGGAGACCTTCGTCGTGCCGAGCAGTACCTC. It translates to CASSSGDLRRAEQYL.

This clonotype was counted ten times or more. This chain joins TRBV27 and TRBJ1-1; D not resolved. Germline-derived CDR1 and CDR2 are MNHEY and SMNVEV (reference sequence). Between the trimmed V and J ends, which lost 5 bases and 5 bases, there was a span of 15 bases. The CDR3 runs to 14 residues. DNA for the CDR3: TGTGCCAGCAGTCCCCGGGCCTGGGCGACTGAAGCTTTCTTT. Amino acid sequence: CASSPRAWATEAFF.

This clonotype was seen ten or more times. The chain employs TRBV12-3 or TRBV12-4 and TRBJ2-5; 12 positions match TRBD2. Losses at the gene ends were 4 bases for V and 4 bases for J; bases not matched to a gene: 7. The CDR3 is 16 residues long. As DNA, the CDR3 is TGTGCCAGCAGTTACCTAGCGGGGGGGGTCTCAGAGACCCAGTACTTC. It encodes CASSYLAGGVSETQYF.

This clonotype was seen many times. The V call is TRBV7-2, the J call TRBJ2-5; D uncertain. Germline assignment: CDR1 SGHTA and CDR2 FQGNSA. Trimming took 2 bases from V and 0 from J, leaving 13 bases between them. The CDR3 spans 16 residues. CDR3 sequence: CASSLRVGRHQETQYF. CDR3 DNA: TGTGCCAGCAGCTTAAGAGTGGGCAGGCACCAAGAGACCCAGTACTTC.

This clonotype was recorded at least ten times. This rearrangement joins TRBV9 to TRBJ2-2; tentatively, D is TRBD1 (5 bases). V was clipped by 0 bases and J by 7 bases, with 10 bases between them. This CDR3 has 14 residues. From germline, CDR1 is SGDLS and CDR2 YYNGEE. CDR3 sequence: CASSVAYRGGELFF. The CDR3 DNA reads as TGTGCCAGCAGCGTAGCTTATAGGGGCGGGGAGCTGTTTTTT.

To note about this clonotype: Just one base apart from a much larger clone, this may be a read error. The rearrangement links TRBV13 to TRBJ1-1; no firm D call. Germline V gene data show CDR1 as PRHDT and CDR2 as FYEKMQ (reference sequence). The CDR3 is made up of 15 amino acids. The CDR3 DNA is TGTGCCAGCAGCTTAGGACGGCACATGAACACTGAAACTTTCTTT. It specifies CASSLGRHMNTETFF.

A few counts support this clonotype. This chain joins TRBV12-3 or TRBV12-4 and TRBJ1-2; a weak D match, TRBD1 (5 bases). V gave up 1 base and J gave up 1 base, with 7 bases separating them. The CDR3 length is 14 residues. CDR3 sequence reads: CASSLGGLNYGYTF. For the CDR3, the DNA is TGTGCCAGCAGTTTAGGGGGACTTAACTATGGCTACACCTTC.

This clonotype was picked up many times. The V call is TRBV11-2, the J call TRBJ2-3; D may be TRBD1 or TRBD2 (5 bases each). Per germline, CDR1 SGHAT and CDR2 FQNNGV. CDR3 length: 15 amino acids. Trimming stripped 6 bases from V and 4 bases from J, with 17 bases between. The CDR3 DNA reads TGTGCCAGCAGTCCGGGCTGGGACGGCGCAGATACGCAGTATTTT. Protein: CASSPGWDGADTQYF.

As to this clonotype: This clone may be a read error of a much larger clone one base away. The chain recombines TRBV14 with TRBJ2-2; a weak D match, TRBD1 (5 bases). CDR1 SGHDN and CDR2 FVKESK come from the germline V gene. The CDR3 totals 14 residues. In nucleotides, the CDR3 is TGTGCCAGCAGCCAAACAGGAAACATCGGGGAGCTGTTTTTT. As protein: CASSQTGNIGELFF.

This clonotype was observed many times. The rearrangement links TRBV20-1 to TRBJ2-5, with unresolved D. Trimming removed 0 bases from V and 1 base from J, with 12 bases in between. The CDR3 runs to 15 residues. Germline V gives CDR1 DFQATT, CDR2 SNEGSKA (reference sequence). The CDR3 sequence is CSARDHLAIQETQYF. CDR3 bases: TGCAGTGCTAGAGATCACTTGGCGATCCAAGAGACCCAGTACTTC.

This clonotype has a count of ten or more. J is TRBJ2-3 and V is TRBV6-2 or TRBV6-3; 12 bases agree with TRBD1. Germline V gives CDR1 MNHEY, CDR2 SVGEGT. The CDR3 is 16 residues long. V trimming: 5 bases; J trimming: 4 bases; junction bases outside the gene matches: 7. The CDR3 sequence: CASSRIGTGGADTQYF. The CDR3 DNA is TGTGCCAGCAGTCGAATCGGGACAGGGGGCGCAGATACGCAGTATTTT.